Presented here are 7 T cell receptor beta chains from one specimen sequenced in a study of T cell responses to AZD1222 COVID-19 vaccine. The table came from immunoSEQ multiplex PCR; TCRdb's copy has only in-frame clones and leaves some out. The sample lists over 100,000 clones, roughly 85% occurring once. The sequencing used peripheral blood, collected 28 days after the second dose of the MenACWY control vaccine. These receptors all stem from an adult who received the MenACWY meningococcal vaccine as a control.

The V call is TRBV5-1, the J call TRBJ2-3, with 7 positions matching TRBD1. This CDR3 spans 14 amino acids. In germline, CDR1 is SGHRS, CDR2 YFSETQ. V was clipped by 5 bases and J by 3 bases; unmatched bases: 6. This CDR3 reads CASSFGQATDTQYF. In DNA form, the CDR3 reads TGCGCCAGCAGTTTTGGACAGGCGACAGATACGCAGTATTTT.

This clone is a singleton in its sample. J is TRBJ2-3 and V is TRBV19, with unresolved D. V lost 3 bases to trimming and J lost 8 bases, with 12 bases between them. This CDR3 is built from 13 residues. Germline loops: CDR1 LNHDA, CDR2 SQIVND (reference sequence). The CDR3 region has the DNA TGTGCCAGTAGTATTTCCCCGGTGGGTACGCAGTATTTT. As protein: CASSISPVGTQYF.

The chain links TRBV27 to TRBJ2-1; a possible D gene is TRBD2 (5 bases). V was cut by 5 bases and J by 9 bases, with 17 bases left in between. Germline V lookup: CDR1 MNHEY, CDR2 SMNVEV (reference sequence). The CDR3 has 14 residues. The CDR3: CASSRRRFPFEQFF. CDR3 bases: TGTGCCAGCAGTCGGAGGCGTTTCCCGTTTGAGCAGTTCTTC.

This clone occurred once. The CDR3 reads CASRGVDRGETQYF. The CDR3 DNA is TGTGCCAGCAGGGGGGTGGACAGGGGAGAGACCCAGTACTTC. The chain uses TRBV11-2 and TRBJ2-5, with 9 bases matching TRBD1. The V segment lost 6 bases and the J segment 4 bases; nucleotides outside the gene matches: 6. CDR3 length: 14 amino acids. The germline V gene has CDR1 SGHAT and CDR2 FQNNGV.

This clone was seen once. The chain recombines TRBV7-3 with TRBJ2-2; D is unclear. The germline V gene has CDR1 SGHTA and CDR2 FQGTGA. V gave up 6 bases and J gave up 1 base, with 3 bases separating them. The CDR3 covers 12 residues. The DNA of the CDR3 is TGTGCCAGCAGGGGGAACACCGGGGAGCTGTTTTTT. Protein product: CASRGNTGELFF.

The chain combines TRBV27 with TRBJ1-2; 8 bases match TRBD1. Germline V gives CDR1 MNHEY, CDR2 SMNVEV (reference sequence). The CDR3 extends over 13 amino acids. V lost 4 bases to trimming and J lost 5 bases; unmatched junction nucleotides: 3. CDR3 in amino acids: CASSSNRGYGYTF. The DNA for the CDR3 is TGTGCCAGCAGTTCTAACAGGGGGTATGGCTACACCTTC.

In regard to this clone: Other DNA variants within this sample encode the same CDR3. Here the CDR3 reads CASSLAGGTDTQYF. In DNA form, the CDR3 reads TGTGCCAGCAGTCTAGCGGGAGGCACAGATACGCAGTATTTT. V is TRBV5-6 and J is TRBJ2-3; 10 bases align to TRBD2. Unmatched junction bases numbered 1, after V lost 5 bases and J lost 1 base. The CDR3 runs 14 residues. CDR1 and CDR2 (germline): SGHDT, YYEEEE.